This T cell receptor (beta chain) was observed in a study of identical twins. Trimming left V 0 bases short and J 2 bases short, with 10 bases between. Germline lookup yields CDR1 DFQATT and CDR2 SNEGSKA (reference sequence). CDR3 size: 14 residues. A universal primer site was added by template switching, and unique molecular identifiers were carried by the cDNA. Using its own MiXCR run on the 5' RACE reads, TCRdb lists one record per CDR3 protein. The repertoire includes 460,000 or so distinct CDR3 sequences, 14% of them detected once, and about 0.54% sits in the top ten. Only healthy Caucasians were enrolled as donors. Separately, the same data were catalogued under a study of yellow fever vaccine responses in identical twins.

The V gene is TRBV20-1, the J gene TRBJ2-5; D ambiguous. The sequence came from a woman aged 18 to 35 in good health. Sequenced input: CD4+ T cells sorted from blood. The CDR3 nucleotides are TGCAGTGCTAGAGACGGTTTGAGGCAAGAGACCCAGTACTTC. The encoded protein is CSARDGLRQETQYF.